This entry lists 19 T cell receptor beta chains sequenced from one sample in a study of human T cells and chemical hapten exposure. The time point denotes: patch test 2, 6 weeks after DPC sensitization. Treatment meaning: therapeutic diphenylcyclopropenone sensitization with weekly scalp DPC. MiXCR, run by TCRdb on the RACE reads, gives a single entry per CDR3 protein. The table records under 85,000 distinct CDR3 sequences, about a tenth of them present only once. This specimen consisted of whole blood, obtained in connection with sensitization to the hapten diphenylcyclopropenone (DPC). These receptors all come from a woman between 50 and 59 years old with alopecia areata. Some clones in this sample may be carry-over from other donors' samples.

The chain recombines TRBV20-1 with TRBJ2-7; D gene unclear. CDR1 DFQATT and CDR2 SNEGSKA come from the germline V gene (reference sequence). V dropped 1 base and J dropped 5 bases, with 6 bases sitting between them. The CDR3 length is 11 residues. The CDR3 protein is CSARVANEQYF. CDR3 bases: TGCAGTGCTAGAGTCGCAAACGAGCAGTACTTC.

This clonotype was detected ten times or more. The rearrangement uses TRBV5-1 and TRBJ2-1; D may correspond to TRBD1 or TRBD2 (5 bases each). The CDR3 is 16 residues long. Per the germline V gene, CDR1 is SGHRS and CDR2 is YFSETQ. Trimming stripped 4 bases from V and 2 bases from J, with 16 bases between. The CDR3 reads CASSPSAGATYNEQFF. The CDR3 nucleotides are TGCGCCAGCAGCCCCTCCGCCGGGGCGACCTACAATGAGCAGTTCTTC.

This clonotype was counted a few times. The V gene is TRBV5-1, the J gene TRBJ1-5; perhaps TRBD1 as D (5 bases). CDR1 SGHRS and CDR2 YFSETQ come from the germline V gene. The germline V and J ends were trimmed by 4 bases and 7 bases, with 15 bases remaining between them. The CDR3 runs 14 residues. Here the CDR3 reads CASSVDGTLQPQHF. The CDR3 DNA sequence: TGCGCCAGCAGCGTTGACGGGACGTTGCAGCCCCAGCATTTT.

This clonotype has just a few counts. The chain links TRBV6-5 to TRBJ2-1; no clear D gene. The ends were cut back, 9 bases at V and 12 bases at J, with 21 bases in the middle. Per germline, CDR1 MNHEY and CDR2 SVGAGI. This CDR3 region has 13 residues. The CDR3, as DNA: TGTGCCAGTGCGCATTCTCGGAATCCCCGGCAGTTCTTC. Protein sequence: CASAHSRNPRQFF.

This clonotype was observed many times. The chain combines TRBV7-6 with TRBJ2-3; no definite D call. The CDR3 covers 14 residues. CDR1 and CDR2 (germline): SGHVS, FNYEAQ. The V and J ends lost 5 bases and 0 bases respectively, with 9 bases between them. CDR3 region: CASSVQFSTDTQYF. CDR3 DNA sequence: TGTGCCAGCAGCGTCCAATTTAGCACAGATACGCAGTATTTT.

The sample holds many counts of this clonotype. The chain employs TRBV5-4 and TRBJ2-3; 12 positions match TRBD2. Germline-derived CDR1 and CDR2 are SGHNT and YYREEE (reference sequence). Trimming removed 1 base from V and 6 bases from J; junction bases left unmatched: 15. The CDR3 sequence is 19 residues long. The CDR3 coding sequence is TGTGCCAGCAGCTTGATGTCGGCTAGCGGGAGGGGAGCTTCGGATACGCAGTATTTT. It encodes CASSLMSASGRGASDTQYF.

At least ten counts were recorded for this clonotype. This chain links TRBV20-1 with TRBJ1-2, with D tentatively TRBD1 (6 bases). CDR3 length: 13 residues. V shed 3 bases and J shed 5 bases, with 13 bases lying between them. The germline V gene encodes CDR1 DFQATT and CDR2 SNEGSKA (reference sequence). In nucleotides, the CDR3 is TGCAGTGCTAGTGGGGGCCACGATTATGGCTACACCTTC. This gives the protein CSASGGHDYGYTF.

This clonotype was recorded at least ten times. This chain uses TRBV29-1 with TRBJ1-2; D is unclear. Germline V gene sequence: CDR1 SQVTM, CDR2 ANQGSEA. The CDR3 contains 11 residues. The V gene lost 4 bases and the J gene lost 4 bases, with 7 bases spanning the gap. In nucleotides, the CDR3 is TGCAGCGTTGCGGTAGGCTATGGCTACACCTTC. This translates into CSVAVGYGYTF.

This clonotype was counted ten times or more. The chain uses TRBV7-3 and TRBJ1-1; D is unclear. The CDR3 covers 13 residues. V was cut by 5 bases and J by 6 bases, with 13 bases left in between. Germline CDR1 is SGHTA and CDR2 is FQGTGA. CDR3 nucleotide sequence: TGTGCCAGCAGCCCTGACCCTGGCGCTGAAGCTTTCTTT. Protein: CASSPDPGAEAFF.

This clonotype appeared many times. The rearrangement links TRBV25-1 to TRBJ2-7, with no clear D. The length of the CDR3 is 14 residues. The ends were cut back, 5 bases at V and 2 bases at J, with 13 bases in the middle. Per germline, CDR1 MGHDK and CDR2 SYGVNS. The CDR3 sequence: CASSPLGLAYEQYF. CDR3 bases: TGTGCCAGCAGTCCCCTGGGGTTGGCCTACGAGCAGTACTTC.

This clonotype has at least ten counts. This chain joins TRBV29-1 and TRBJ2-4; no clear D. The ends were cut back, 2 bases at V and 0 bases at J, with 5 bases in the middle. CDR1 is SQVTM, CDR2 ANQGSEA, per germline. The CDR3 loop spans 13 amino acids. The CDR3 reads CSVESTAKNIQYF. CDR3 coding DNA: TGCAGCGTTGAAAGTACAGCCAAAAACATTCAGTACTTC. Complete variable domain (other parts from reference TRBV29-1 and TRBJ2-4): SAVISQKPSRDICQRGTSLTIQCQVDSQVTMMFWYRQQPGQSLTLIATANQGSEATYESGFVIDKFPISRPNLTFSTLTVSNMSPEDSSIYLCSVESTAKNIQYFGAGTRLSVL.

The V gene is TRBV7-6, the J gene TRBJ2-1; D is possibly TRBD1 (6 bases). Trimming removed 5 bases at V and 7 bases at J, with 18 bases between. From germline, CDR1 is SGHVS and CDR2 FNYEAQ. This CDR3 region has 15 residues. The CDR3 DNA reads TGTGCCAGCAGCCATCTAGCAGGGGTAGGGAATGAGCAGTTCTTC. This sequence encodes CASSHLAGVGNEQFF.

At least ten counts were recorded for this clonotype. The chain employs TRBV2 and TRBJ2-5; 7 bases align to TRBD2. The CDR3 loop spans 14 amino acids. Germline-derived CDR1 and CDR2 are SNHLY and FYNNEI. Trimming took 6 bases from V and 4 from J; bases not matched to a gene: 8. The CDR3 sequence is CASSPGTTLETQYF. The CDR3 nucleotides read TGTGCCAGCAGCCCCGGGACTACCCTAGAGACCCAGTACTTC.

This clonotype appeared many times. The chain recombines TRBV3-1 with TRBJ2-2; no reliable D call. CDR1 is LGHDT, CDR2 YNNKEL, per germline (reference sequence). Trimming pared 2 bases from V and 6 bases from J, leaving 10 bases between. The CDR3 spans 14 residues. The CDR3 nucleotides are TGTGCCAGCAGCCAAAACTCCGCCCCCGGGGAGCTGTTTTTT. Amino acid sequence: CASSQNSAPGELFF.

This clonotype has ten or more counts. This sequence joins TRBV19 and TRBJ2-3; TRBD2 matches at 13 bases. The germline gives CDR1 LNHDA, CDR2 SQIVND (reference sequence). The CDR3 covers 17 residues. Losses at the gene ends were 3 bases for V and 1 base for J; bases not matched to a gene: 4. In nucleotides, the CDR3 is TGTGCCAGTAGTATGGGGACTAGCGGGATCCGCACAGATACGCAGTATTTT. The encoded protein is CASSMGTSGIRTDTQYF.

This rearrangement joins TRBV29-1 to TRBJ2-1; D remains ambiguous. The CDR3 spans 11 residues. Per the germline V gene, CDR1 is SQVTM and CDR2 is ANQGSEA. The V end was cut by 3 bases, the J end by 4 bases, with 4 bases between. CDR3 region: CSVDPYNEQFF. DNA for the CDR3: TGCAGCGTTGACCCATACAATGAGCAGTTCTTC.

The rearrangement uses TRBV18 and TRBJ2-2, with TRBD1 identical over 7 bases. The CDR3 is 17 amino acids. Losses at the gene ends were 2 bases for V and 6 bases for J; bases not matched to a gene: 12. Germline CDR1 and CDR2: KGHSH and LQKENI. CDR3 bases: TGTGCCAGCTCACCATTTTTCGGCAGGGGGACGTCCGGGGAGCTGTTTTTT. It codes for CASSPFFGRGTSGELFF.

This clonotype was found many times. Here the CDR3 DNA reads TGTGCCAGCAGCTCCCGGTCCCGGTTGGGGAACACCGGGGAGCTGTTTTTT. Translated: CASSSRSRLGNTGELFF. The V call is TRBV13, the J call TRBJ2-2; D gene unclear. Germline CDR1 PRHDT, CDR2 FYEKMQ (reference sequence). This CDR3 has 17 residues. V was shortened by 4 bases and J by 1 base, with 16 bases between the two germline ends.

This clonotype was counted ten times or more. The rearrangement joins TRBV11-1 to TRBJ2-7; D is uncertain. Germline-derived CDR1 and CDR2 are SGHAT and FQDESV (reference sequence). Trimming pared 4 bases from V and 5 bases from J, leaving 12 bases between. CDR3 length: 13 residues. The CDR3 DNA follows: TGTGCCAGCAGCTCCGCCCCGGGCCACGAGCAGTACTTC. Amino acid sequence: CASSSAPGHEQYF.